One and the same sample provided the 10 T cell receptor beta chains below, sequenced in a study of OX40 agonist ivuxolimab in advanced cancers. Only in-frame clones appear in the TCRdb table, and some are missing; sequencing was by immunoSEQ multiplex PCR. The data show fewer than 80,000 clones, about 90% seen once. The sample in question was CD4+ or CD8+ T cells sorted from blood, obtained in a trial of the OX40 agonist ivuxolimab. The receptors stem from an adult with an advanced solid tumor such as melanoma, head and neck, liver or kidney cancer.

This CDR3 reads CASSSREGALNEQYF. For the CDR3, the DNA is TGTGCCAGCAGCTCTCGGGAGGGGGCGCTTAACGAGCAGTACTTC. The V gene is TRBV9, the J gene TRBJ2-7, with D tentatively TRBD2 (8 bases). The CDR3 is made up of 15 amino acids. The germline V gene has CDR1 SGDLS and CDR2 YYNGEE. V lost 4 bases, J lost 5 bases, and 19 bases lay in between. The whole variable domain, remainder taken from reference TRBV9 and TRBJ2-7, is DSGVTQTPKHLITATGQRVTLRCSPRSGDLSVYWYQQSLDQGLQFLIQYYNGEERAKGNILERFSAQQFPDLHSELNLSSLELGDSALYFCASSSREGALNEQYFGPGTRLTVT.

The V call is TRBV7-6, the J call TRBJ2-5; a weak D match, TRBD1 (6 bases). The J call could be wrong; TRBJ2-7 is a better fit for the DNA end. CDR3 length: 13 residues. The germline V gene has CDR1 SGHVS and CDR2 FNYEAQ. The CDR3: CASSEDSPYEQYF. The DNA for the CDR3 is TGTGCCAGCAGCGAGGACAGTCCGTACGAGCAGTACTTC.

The gene calls are TRBV4-3 and TRBJ1-4; 9 positions match TRBD1. The CDR3 extends over 16 amino acids. The V gene end was trimmed by 4 bases and the J gene end by 5 bases; junction bases not matched to a gene: 8. Germline CDR1 reads LGHNA; CDR2 reads YSLEER. The chain's CDR3 is CASSRLTGTGNEKLFF. CDR3 nucleotides: TGCGCCAGCAGCCGCTTAACCGGGACAGGGAATGAAAAACTGTTTTTT.

The chain joins TRBV7-9 to TRBJ1-1; D is unclear. Per the germline V gene, CDR1 is SEHNR and CDR2 is FQNEAQ (reference sequence). V was clipped by 1 base and J by 6 bases, with 6 bases between them. This CDR3 has 12 amino acids. The CDR3 nucleotides read TGTGCCAGCAGCTTAGGCAGATCTGAAGCTTTCTTT. Translation: CASSLGRSEAFF.

This sequence joins TRBV4-2 and TRBJ2-2, with D possibly TRBD2 on 6 matching bases. The CDR3 spans 14 residues. The V gene's germline CDR1 is LGHNA and CDR2 YNFKEQ. Trimming removed 2 bases from V and 4 bases from J, with 8 bases in between. DNA for the CDR3: TGTGCCAGCAGCCAACAGACTAGCACCGGGGAGCTGTTTTTT. Translated, it gives CASSQQTSTGELFF.

This clone appeared once. V usage is TRBV4-3 and J usage is TRBJ1-4; D is undetermined. Germline CDR1 reads LGHNA; CDR2 reads YSLEER. The V and J ends lost 0 bases and 8 bases respectively, with 13 bases between them. The CDR3 is made up of 15 amino acids. The DNA for the CDR3 is TGCGCCAGCAGCCAAGATAACATGCACGGGGAAAAACTGTTTTTT. It specifies CASSQDNMHGEKLFF.

The chain joins TRBV7-9 to TRBJ2-1; 7 positions agree with TRBD1. Germline CDR1 and CDR2: SEHNR and FQNEAQ (reference sequence). This CDR3 has 11 residues. The junction had 3 bases not matched to a gene; V was cut back by 5 bases and J by 11 bases. CDR3 in amino acids: CASSGTAKQFF. As DNA, the CDR3 is TGTGCCAGCAGCGGGACAGCCAAGCAGTTCTTC.

The V and J genes are TRBV7-9 and TRBJ1-1, with D possibly being TRBD1 (6 bases). Deletions cut 6 bases from V and 4 bases from J, with 12 bases between. CDR1 and CDR2 (germline): SEHNR, FQNEAQ (reference sequence). The CDR3 is made up of 13 amino acids. In DNA form, the CDR3 reads TGTGCCAGCAGTGGGTGGGGGGCCACTGAAGCTTTCTTT. Encoded protein: CASSGWGATEAFF.

The chain carries TRBV6-5 and TRBJ1-1; no clear D. V was shortened by 7 bases and J by 0 bases, with 6 bases between the two germline ends. The CDR3 sequence is 12 residues long. CDR1 and CDR2 (germline): MNHEY, SVGAGI. In DNA form, the CDR3 reads TGTGCCAGCAATTCCATGAACACTGAAGCTTTCTTT. It is translated as CASNSMNTEAFF.

The rearrangement joins TRBV6-6 to TRBJ2-1; TRBD2 matches at 7 bases. The CDR3 extends over 15 amino acids. Trimming took 2 bases from V and 2 from J; bases not matched to a gene: 3. Germline CDR1 and CDR2: MNHNY and SVGAGI (reference sequence). CDR3 bases: TGTGCCAGCAGTTACCGGGAGGACCCCTACAATGAGCAGTTCTTC. It is translated as CASSYREDPYNEQFF.